This T cell receptor beta chain comes out of a study of post-analysis software for immune sequencing data. Study outcomes and limitations: The five TRBV segments detected at higher frequency in patients than in controls included TRBV5-6, TRBV5-1 and TRBV20-1.

Comments on this clonotype: What it binds is not known.

Germline CDR1 reads SEHNR; CDR2 reads FQNEAQ (reference sequence). V was cut by 3 bases and J by 5 bases, with 10 bases left in between. The CDR3 length is 13 residues. Tagging with unique molecular identifiers was a feature of the TCR beta cDNA libraries. With 1 to 10 million T cells as the source, a few hundred thousand cDNA molecules resulted. In TCRdb, the PCR reads were re-called with MiXCR into one record per CDR3 protein. The table records roughly 700,000 distinct CDR3 sequences, about 27% of them present only once. This sequence was found in a girl aged 10 to 17 with multiple sclerosis. The V gene is TRBV7-9, the J gene TRBJ1-2; D is undetermined. Source material: blood. CDR3 sequence: CASSFGQQYGYTF. The CDR3, as DNA: TGTGCCAGCAGCTTTGGCCAGCAATATGGCTACACCTTC.